The present TCR beta chain was sequenced within a study of CD8+ T cells in alopecia areata. At the level of the study: Patients received oral tofacitinib, 5 to 10 mg twice daily, for moderate-to-severe alopecia areata.

This clone was observed a few times. As yet, its antigen is unknown. General study points: Scalp samples also contribute reads from the resident alphabeta T cells found in normal skin.

Germline V lookup: CDR1 SGHTA, CDR2 FQGNSA. The CDR3 has 17 residues. Unmatched junction bases numbered 10, after V lost 4 bases and J lost 3 bases. Sequencing templates came from extracted RNA that was reverse transcribed into cDNA. Method: immunoSEQ multiplex PCR; TCRdb's copy keeps in-frame clones and lacks some. In the table there are 140,000 to 150,000 clones, around 51% of which are singletons. V is TRBV7-2 and J is TRBJ1-3; 9 positions match TRBD1. The receptor was derived from a human donor with alopecia areata. The sequenced sample was CD4+ T cells sorted from blood, obtained at week 0. As DNA, the CDR3 is TGTGCCAGCAGCTCGAGCCGAGGGGACAGGGTTGGAAACACCATATATTTT. Its protein product is CASSSSRGDRVGNTIYF.